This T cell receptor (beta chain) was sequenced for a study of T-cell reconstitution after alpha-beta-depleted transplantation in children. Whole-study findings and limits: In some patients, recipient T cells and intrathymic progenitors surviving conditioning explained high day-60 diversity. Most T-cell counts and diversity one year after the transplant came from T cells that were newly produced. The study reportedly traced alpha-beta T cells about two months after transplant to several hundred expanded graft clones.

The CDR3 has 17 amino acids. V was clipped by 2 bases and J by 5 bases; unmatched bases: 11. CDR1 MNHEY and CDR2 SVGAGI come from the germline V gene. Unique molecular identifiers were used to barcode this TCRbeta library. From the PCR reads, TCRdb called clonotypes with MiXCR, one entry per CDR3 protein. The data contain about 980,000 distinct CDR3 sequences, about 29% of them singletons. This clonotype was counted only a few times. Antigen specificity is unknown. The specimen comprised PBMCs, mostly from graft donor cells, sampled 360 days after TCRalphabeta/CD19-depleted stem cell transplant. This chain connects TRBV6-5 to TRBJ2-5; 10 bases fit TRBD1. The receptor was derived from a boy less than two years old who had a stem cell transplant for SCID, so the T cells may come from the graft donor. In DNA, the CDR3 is TGTGCCAGCAGTTACCGTCCCGGGACAGGGGTTAGGGAGACCCAGTACTTC. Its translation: CASSYRPGTGVRETQYF.